This record concerns one T cell receptor beta chain sequence. Its antigen is not yet known. Base qualities are not at hand, and no much larger clone is one base apart. One collaborating source in Seattle enrolled patients while the patients were actively infected and followed the patients over time throughout the course of disease. The collaborating institutions used their own protocols to collect whole blood in K2EDTA tubes. For TCRbeta analysis, collaborator samples were shipped as frozen whole blood, as isolated PBMCs, or as DNA extracted from either sample type. The data belong to a study of blood T cell repertoires in COVID-19 (dated by TCRdb to between 2020 and 2021). For context, the study as a whole: Samples covering the acute and convalescent phases of COVID-19 were provided by collaborators in the United States, Italy and Spain. Samples came from the ongoing ImmuneRACE study (first 160 participants) plus 1,254 subjects from 6 global collaborators. The material from the prospective study consisted of cDNA or gDNA derived from T cells, B-cell-depleted T cells, or PBMCs. Nearly every sample came with metadata listing a de-identified subject ID, COVID-19 status, age in years and sex. The dataset comprised deeply sampled blood TCRbeta repertoires from subjects exposed to, actively infected with, or recovered from COVID-19. The repertoires were released in a freely available public database intended as a resource for research on the immune response to SARS-CoV-2. Where available, HLA class I and class II types were taken from metadata supplied by the sample provider and were not determined by assay-based typing. Beyond this particular receptor, the publication reports: Clinical and demographic metadata were provided uncurated, with the amount varying by source and participant.

TCRbeta CDR3 regions were amplified from genomic DNA by means of the immunoSEQ Assay, a bias-controlled multiplex PCR. The paper's data handling went like this. Within the assay, amplification of reference gene primers was used to estimate how many nucleated cells each sample contained. Sequence reads were collapsed and filtered to measure the absolute abundance of every unique TCRbeta CDR3 rearrangement. For each sample, productive Simpson clonality was calculated as the square root of Simpson's diversity index across productive rearrangements. TCRdb mirrors the immuneACCESS table, restricted to in-frame sequences. Some clones are absent from its copies; in checked studies, under half trace to an unresolved V gene, and the reason for the others is unknown. V, J and clone size were drawn from that table, and D and trimming were deduced from the DNA. The sample profile shows about 200,000 clones; 82% of them were found once. Together, the top ten hold roughly 5.5% of the sample.

Here V drops 3 bases and J drops 11 bases, and the junction holds 11 bases not matched to any gene. The CDR3 sequence holds 14 residues, the cysteine and phenylalanine included. The CDR3 DNA has 42 bases and is translated from base 1. In the germline V gene, CDR1 corresponds to KGHSH and CDR2 to LQKENI. The chain employs TRBV18 and TRBJ1-1; 8 middle bases align to TRBD1. The receptor comes from a woman aged 65 to 85 with COVID-19, enrolled during active disease. Sequencing input: peripheral blood. The DNA reads TGTGCCAGCTCACCGGACAGGGATCTCCCTGTTGCTTTCTTT. It is translated as CASSPDRDLPVAFF.